This TCR beta chain came from a study of blood T cells in healthy people across ages (dated by TCRdb to about 2015). For context, the study as a whole: Template switching captured roughly one uniquely barcoded TCR beta cDNA molecule per two T cells in model experiments. The donors were split into four age groups: young (average approximately 16 years), middle-aged (39), aged (about 56) and long-lived (approximately 80). Donors of different ages were randomly distributed across sequencing lanes to avoid experimental bias. Using deep sequencing normalized with unique cDNA molecular identifiers, the study measured how TCR beta repertoire diversity changes with age. Two additional independent replicas of 1 million unique cDNA reads from the same blood draw were analyzed for two donors (one aged 18 to 30 and one aged 80 or older). General study outcomes and caveats: Compared with the aged group, the long-lived group had more naive CD4+ T cells, fewer expanded clones and increased TCR diversity, a pattern suggesting age selection. Since profiling was done on bulk unsorted PBMCs, naive and antigen-experienced compartments could not be conclusively compared. As age increased, observed TCR beta diversity per million T cells dropped in a roughly linear way, and a significant reduction was already evident by age 40. Total diversity estimates from one million sequenced T cells were considered lower bounds and underestimates. Observed TCR beta diversity correlated strongly with the percentage of naive T cells measured by flow cytometry. The CMV infection status of donors was not known, potentially confounding age-related changes in expanded clonotypes.

A few counts support this clonotype. No antigen is known for it. No per-base quality is available; no much larger clone lies one base away. The germline V gene sets CDR1 to KGHDR and CDR2 to SFDVKD. V is trimmed back by 4 bases and J by 3 bases, and the junction contains 4 bases that no gene match accounts for. Reading from cysteine to phenylalanine, the CDR3 counts 14 amino acids. Only the CDR3 region is kept as DNA, spanning 42 bases read in frame from base 1. Donors were under 40 systemically healthy Caucasian individuals from Russia aged roughly 6 to 100 years. Each donor gave roughly 9.5 milliliters of peripheral blood, collected into EDTA-treated Vacutainer tubes. Ficoll-Paque density-gradient centrifugation was used to isolate PBMCs, with at least 6.5 million per sample. Trizol reagent was used to extract total RNA from PBMCs, with at least 6 micrograms per sample. The percentages of naive CD45RAhigh/CD27high T cells were determined by flow cytometry on a PBMC aliquot from every donor.

The library was prepared using 5' RACE. The instrument given in TCRdb is Illumina HiSeq 2500. A second PCR of roughly 7 to 11 cycles was performed with a sample-barcoded 5' primer and a J-beta primer mix. A template-switch 5' adaptor carrying 12 random nucleotides introduced a unique molecular identifier onto each TCR beta cDNA molecule. Each sample yielded at least 2.5 million CDR3-containing paired-end reads. The Mint cDNA synthesis kit, primed by a TRBC-specific oligonucleotide, was used to synthesize first-strand cDNA from all RNA. All cDNA was treated with uracil-DNA glycosylase and then went through a first 18-cycle PCR with the universal primers M1SS and BC2_uni_R. The original methods were these. For normalization, 1 million high-quality reads, each with a distinct molecular identifier, were randomly selected from each sample. Reads sharing molecular identifiers were discarded rather than binned into consensus sequences. MiTCR, set to a Q25 quality threshold and the strictest error-elimination algorithm, was used for CDR3 identification, clonotype clustering and error correction. Lower-bound total TCR beta diversity was estimated with a nonparametric unseen species model using Euler transformation. TCRdb reworked the public reads: Q25 trimming with fastp, MiXCR clone assembly, productive beta chains retained. When rows share a CDR3 protein, they turn into one entry using the most common DNA and genes. The V and J calls, along with clone size, are taken from TCRdb and not from the paper's own processing. The sample includes 1.5 million to 2 million distinct CDR3 sequences, with roughly 28% observed a single time. Jointly, the top ten make up approximately 7.7% of the sample.

The TCR comes from a woman aged 30 to 39 in good health. The rearrangement combines TRBV24-1 with TRBJ1-2; TRBD1 agrees with 7 junctional bases. Material: blood. CDR3 reads: CATSDAGTDYGYTF. Read as DNA, the sequence is TGTGCCACCAGTGACGCCGGGACAGACTATGGCTACACCTTC.